This T cell receptor beta chain was sequenced for a study of regulatory T cells in long-lasting Graves disease. Regarding time point: persistent/refractory GD, antithyroid drugs over 5 years with positive TRAb. The TCR library was made from RNA that had been extracted from PBMCs in TRIzol. The length of the CDR3 is 15 residues. V was pared by 10 bases and J by 3 bases, with 22 bases between. Germline V gene sequence: CDR1 MDHEN, CDR2 SYDVKM. At least ten counts were recorded for this clonotype. Assembly of TCR beta libraries relied on iRepertoire HTBI primers together with Arm-PCR of CDR3 regions. TCRdb used MiXCR to reprocess the multiplex PCR reads, holding one entry per CDR3 protein. The top ten clones hold over 10% of a sample with around 430,000 distinct CDR3 sequences, roughly 23% of them seen once.

The gene calls are TRBV28 and TRBJ2-7; either TRBD1 or TRBD2 may supply D (5 bases each). The clonotype was recovered from a female donor with Graves disease. The specimen comprised peripheral blood mononuclear cells (PBMCs), sampled when the disease was refractory, from a patient treated with antithyroid drugs. The CDR3 DNA sequence: TGTGCCACTCAACACAGGAGAAGGGGAGTCTACGAGCAGTACTTC. This sequence encodes CATQHRRRGVYEQYF. The full variable domain, in which reference TRBV28 and TRBJ2-7 provide the parts outside the CDR3, is DVKVTQSSRYLVKRTGEKVFLECVQDMDHENMFWYRQDPGLGLRLIYFSYDVKMKEKGDIPEGYSVSREKKERFSLILESASTNQTSMYLCATQHRRRGVYEQYFGPGTRLTVT.